This entry describes one T cell receptor (beta chain). This sample is part of a study of blood T cell repertoires in COVID-19. Overall study context: T cells, B-cell-depleted T cells, or PBMCs provided the cDNA or gDNA that served as material.

This table comes from immunoSEQ multiplex PCR, and its TCRdb copy is limited to in-frame clones, with some not included. The sample holds hundreds of thousands of clones, around 85% seen once. CDR3 length: 15 residues. The ends were cut back, 0 bases at V and 11 bases at J, with 15 bases in the middle. The germline CDR1 and CDR2 sequences are SGDLS and YYNGEE. Sequencing was done on a sample of PBMCs or T cells enriched from blood (not recorded which). The chain has TRBV9 and TRBJ1-6; no clear D gene. This sequence originates from a woman in her fifties or sixties in a cohort exposed to, infected with or recovered from COVID-19 (not recorded which). The CDR3 reads CASSVVVTKYTPLHF. CDR3 DNA sequence: TGTGCCAGCAGCGTAGTGGTGACAAAGTATACACCCCTCCACTTT. The variable domain in full, with the rest retrieved from reference TRBV9 and TRBJ1-6, is DSGVTQTPKHLITATGQRVTLRCSPRSGDLSVYWYQQSLDQGLQFLIQYYNGEERAKGNILERFSAQQFPDLHSELNLSSLELGDSALYFCASSVVVTKYTPLHFGNGTRLTVT.